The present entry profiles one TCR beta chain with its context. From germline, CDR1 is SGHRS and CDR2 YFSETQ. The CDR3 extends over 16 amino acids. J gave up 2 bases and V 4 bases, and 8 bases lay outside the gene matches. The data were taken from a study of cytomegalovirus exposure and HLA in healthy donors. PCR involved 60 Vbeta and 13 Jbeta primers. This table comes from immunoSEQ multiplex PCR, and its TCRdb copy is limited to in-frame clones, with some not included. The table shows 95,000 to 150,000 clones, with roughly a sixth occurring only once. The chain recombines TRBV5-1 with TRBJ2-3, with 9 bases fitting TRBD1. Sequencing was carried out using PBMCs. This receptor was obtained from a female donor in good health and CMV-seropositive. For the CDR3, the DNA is TGCGCCAGCAGCGCCGCACAGGGGGCGCCCACAGATACGCAGTATTTT. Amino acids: CASSAAQGAPTDTQYF.